The 22 T cell receptor beta chains given below trace back to one sample, sequenced in a study of shared T cell receptors in the human thymus. Method: immunoSEQ multiplex PCR; TCRdb's copy keeps in-frame clones and lacks some. The table includes approximately 400,000 clones, 95% detected once. The sample consisted of thymocytes. The origin of the receptors is a human donor.

This clone was counted once. This CDR3 is also generated by other DNA sequences in the sample. The rearrangement links TRBV27 to TRBJ2-7; D is unclear. Germline V gives CDR1 MNHEY, CDR2 SMNVEV (reference sequence). V was shortened by 3 bases and J by 0 bases, with 9 bases between the two germline ends. This CDR3 spans 14 amino acids. The CDR3 sequence is CASSFDGSSYEQYF. CDR3 nucleotides: TGTGCCAGCAGTTTCGACGGAAGCTCCTACGAGCAGTACTTC.

CDR3 coding DNA: TGTGCCAGCAGTTTTCGCCAGGGGAGGGACGAGCAGTACTTC. Its protein product is CASSFRQGRDEQYF. This rearrangement joins TRBV28 to TRBJ2-7, with D perhaps TRBD2 (7 bases). Germline CDR1 is MDHEN and CDR2 is SYDVKM. V shed 3 bases and J shed 5 bases, with 14 bases lying between them. This CDR3 has 14 residues.

In regard to this clone: This same CDR3 is encoded by further DNA sequences in the sample. This sequence joins TRBV5-4 and TRBJ2-7, with 10 bases matching TRBD2. Looked up from germline, CDR1 is SGHNT and CDR2 is YYREEE (reference sequence). Germline trimming cut 4 bases from V and 0 bases from J; bases unmatched to any gene: 1. CDR3 length equals 14 residues. The CDR3 DNA reads TGTGCCAGCAGCCGGACTAGCGGCTCCTACGAGCAGTACTTC. It codes for CASSRTSGSYEQYF.

This sequence joins TRBV14 and TRBJ2-3; D possibly uses TRBD1 or TRBD2 (6 bases each). Germline V gene data show CDR1 as SGHDN and CDR2 as FVKESK. Trimming removed 4 bases from V and 7 bases from J, with 21 bases in between. The CDR3 runs 16 residues. CDR3 protein: CASSRGGRGHGHTQYF. In DNA, the CDR3 is TGTGCCAGCAGCCGAGGGGGGCGGGGACACGGTCATACGCAGTATTTT.

The chain is built from TRBV6-5 and TRBJ2-5; D remains ambiguous. V lost 3 bases and J 5 bases, leaving 4 bases between the germline ends. The CDR3 consists of 11 residues. CDR1 is MNHEY and CDR2 is SVGAGI in the germline V gene. CDR3 DNA sequence: TGTGCCAGCAGTTATATGGAGACCCAGTACTTC. This gives the protein CASSYMETQYF.

The chain couples TRBV9 to TRBJ2-1, with 11 bases identical to TRBD2. Losses at the gene ends were 10 bases for V and 3 bases for J; bases not matched to a gene: 12. Germline CDR1 reads SGDLS; CDR2 reads YYNGEE. CDR3 length: 16 amino acids. The CDR3 bases are TGTGCCTCCGGTCTAGCGGGAGGAGGGTACTACAATGAGCAGTTCTTC. It codes for CASGLAGGGYYNEQFF.

The chain links TRBV5-4 to TRBJ1-1; D is unresolved. The CDR3 is 13 residues long. In germline, CDR1 is SGHNT, CDR2 YYREEE (reference sequence). V was pared by 4 bases and J by 0 bases, with 7 bases between. The CDR3 sequence is CASSPVVNTEAFF. The CDR3 region has the DNA TGTGCCAGCAGCCCCGTGGTGAACACTGAAGCTTTCTTT. The entire variable domain, with the rest obtained from reference TRBV5-4 and TRBJ1-1, is as follows: ETGVTQSPTHLIKTRGQQVTLRCSSQSGHNTVSWYQQALGQGPQFIFQYYREEENGRGNFPPRFSGLQFPNYSSELNVNALELDDSALYLCASSPVVNTEAFFGQGTRLTVV.

This chain links TRBV21-1 with TRBJ2-1. TRBV21-1 represents a pseudogene. The CDR3 consists of 14 residues. The CDR3 region has the DNA TGTGCCAGCAGCAACCTTCAGGGAGTGGTTGAGCAGTTCTTC. This gives the protein CASSNLQGVVEQFF.

The chain has TRBV14 and TRBJ2-1, with 7 bases matching TRBD2. This CDR3 has 15 residues. V shed 4 bases and J 0 bases; nucleotides not matched to a gene: 3. Germline V gene data show CDR1 as SGHDN and CDR2 as FVKESK. CDR3 protein: CASSLGTNSYNEQFF. The CDR3 DNA is TGTGCCAGCAGCCTCGGGACTAACTCCTACAATGAGCAGTTCTTC.

The rearrangement links TRBV6-4 to TRBJ2-1; 7 nucleotides line up with TRBD2. Losses at the gene ends were 3 bases for V and 2 bases for J; bases not matched to a gene: 10. This CDR3 is 17 amino acids long. Germline CDR1 MRHNA, CDR2 SNTAGT. CDR3 sequence reads: CASSEKALAATYNEQFF. The CDR3 region has the DNA TGTGCCAGCAGTGAGAAAGCGCTAGCGGCTACCTACAATGAGCAGTTCTTC.

The chain couples TRBV6-5 to TRBJ1-4; TRBD1 is a possible D gene (5 bases). V gave up 6 bases and J gave up 3 bases, with 11 bases separating them. CDR1 MNHEY and CDR2 SVGAGI come from the germline V gene. The CDR3 has 14 amino acids. The CDR3 region has the DNA TGTGCCAGCAGCGGGGACGGGTCTAATGAAAAACTGTTTTTT. Translating it yields CASSGDGSNEKLFF.

This sequence joins TRBV28 and TRBJ2-1; D is unclear. The V gene lost 2 bases and the J gene lost 4 bases, with 6 bases spanning the gap. CDR1 and CDR2 from the germline V gene are MDHEN and SYDVKM. CDR3 length: 13 amino acids. The chain's CDR3 is CASSLTRYNEQFF. The DNA of the CDR3 is TGTGCCAGCAGTTTAACCAGGTACAATGAGCAGTTCTTC. Variable domain in full (rest from reference TRBV28 and TRBJ2-1): DVKVTQSSRYLVKRTGEKVFLECVQDMDHENMFWYRQDPGLGLRLIYFSYDVKMKEKGDIPEGYSVSREKKERFSLILESASTNQTSMYLCASSLTRYNEQFFGPGTRLTVL.

J is TRBJ2-3 and V is TRBV11-2; no reliable D call. The V gene lost 5 bases and the J gene lost 0 bases, with 6 bases spanning the gap. In germline, CDR1 is SGHAT, CDR2 FQNNGV. The CDR3 spans 13 residues. CDR3 sequence: CASSRGSTDTQYF. CDR3 sequence (DNA): TGTGCCAGCAGCCGCGGTAGCACAGATACGCAGTATTTT.

CDR3 sequence: CASRRGTSGYEQYF. CDR3 DNA: TGTGCCAGCAGGCGGGGGACTTCGGGCTACGAGCAGTACTTC. The J gene is TRBJ2-7, the V gene TRBV28; TRBD2 matches 7 bases. The CDR3 totals 14 residues. Germline lookup yields CDR1 MDHEN and CDR2 SYDVKM. V dropped 6 bases and J dropped 3; count of bases not matched to a gene: 8.

This rearrangement joins TRBV6-5 to TRBJ2-7; 10 nucleotides align to TRBD1. CDR1 is MNHEY, CDR2 SVGAGI, per germline. The CDR3 loop spans 16 amino acids. V lost 2 bases and J lost 7; bases outside the gene matches: 11. The chain's CDR3 is CASSYSSTGGGKEQYF. Here the CDR3 DNA reads TGTGCCAGCAGTTACAGCTCGACAGGGGGCGGGAAGGAGCAGTACTTC.

The sample holds a few counts of this clone. The chain uses TRBV9 and TRBJ2-7; 7 bases line up with TRBD2. There are 16 residues in the CDR3. V gave up 0 bases and J gave up 2 bases; unmatched junction bases: 8. Germline CDR1 is SGDLS and CDR2 is YYNGEE. Written as DNA, the CDR3 is TGTGCCAGCAGCGTAGTGGTGCGGGAGAAGGCCTACGAGCAGTACTTC. It codes for CASSVVVREKAYEQYF.

The V gene is TRBV28, the J gene TRBJ1-1; 7 positions agree with TRBD1. Unmatched junction bases numbered 11, after V lost 5 bases and J lost 2 bases. The CDR3 totals 16 residues. The germline gives CDR1 MDHEN, CDR2 SYDVKM. CDR3 sequence: CASSHTRQGRNTEAFF. The CDR3 nucleotides read TGTGCCAGCAGTCACACCAGACAGGGACGAAACACTGAAGCTTTCTTT.

V gene TRBV2 combines with J gene TRBJ2-3; D may be TRBD2 (5 bases). The V gene's germline CDR1 is SNHLY and CDR2 FYNNEI. Trimming removed 4 bases from V and 6 bases from J, with 11 bases in between. The CDR3 loop spans 13 amino acids. CDR3 bases: TGTGCCAGCAGTGGGGCTAGCCTGGATACGCAGTATTTT. Protein: CASSGASLDTQYF.

The rearrangement joins TRBV28 to TRBJ1-2; D perhaps matches TRBD1 (5 bases). V shed 6 bases and J shed 0 bases, with 14 bases lying between them. This CDR3 is built from 15 residues. Germline V gives CDR1 MDHEN, CDR2 SYDVKM. Here the CDR3 reads CASREAGPTNYGYTF. DNA of the CDR3: TGTGCCAGCAGGGAAGCAGGGCCAACTAACTATGGCTACACCTTC.

The V gene is TRBV7-8, the J gene TRBJ1-3; D uncertain. The ends were cut back, 2 bases at V and 4 bases at J, with 9 bases in the middle. Germline CDR1 is SGHVS and CDR2 is FQNEAQ. CDR3 length: 14 residues. CDR3 sequence: CASSLRDGGNTIYF. Written as DNA, the CDR3 is TGTGCCAGCAGCTTACGAGACGGAGGAAACACCATATATTTT.

In this sample, this clone turned up once. This chain's CDR3 is CASSLVPIEARKLTYEQYF. The CDR3 DNA reads TGTGCCAGCAGCTTAGTTCCAATAGAAGCCAGAAAGTTAACCTACGAGCAGTACTTC. J is TRBJ2-7 and V is TRBV7-8; D is ambiguous. The V and J ends lost 1 base and 2 bases respectively, with 24 bases between them. This CDR3 has 19 amino acids. Germline CDR1 reads SGHVS; CDR2 reads FQNEAQ.

The chain joins TRBV12-1 to TRBJ2-1. TRBV12-1 is labeled a pseudogene. The length of the CDR3 is 12 residues. As DNA, the CDR3 is TGTGCCAGCAGCGATGCCCAAAATGAGCAGTTCTTC. Translated, it gives CASSDAQNEQFF.